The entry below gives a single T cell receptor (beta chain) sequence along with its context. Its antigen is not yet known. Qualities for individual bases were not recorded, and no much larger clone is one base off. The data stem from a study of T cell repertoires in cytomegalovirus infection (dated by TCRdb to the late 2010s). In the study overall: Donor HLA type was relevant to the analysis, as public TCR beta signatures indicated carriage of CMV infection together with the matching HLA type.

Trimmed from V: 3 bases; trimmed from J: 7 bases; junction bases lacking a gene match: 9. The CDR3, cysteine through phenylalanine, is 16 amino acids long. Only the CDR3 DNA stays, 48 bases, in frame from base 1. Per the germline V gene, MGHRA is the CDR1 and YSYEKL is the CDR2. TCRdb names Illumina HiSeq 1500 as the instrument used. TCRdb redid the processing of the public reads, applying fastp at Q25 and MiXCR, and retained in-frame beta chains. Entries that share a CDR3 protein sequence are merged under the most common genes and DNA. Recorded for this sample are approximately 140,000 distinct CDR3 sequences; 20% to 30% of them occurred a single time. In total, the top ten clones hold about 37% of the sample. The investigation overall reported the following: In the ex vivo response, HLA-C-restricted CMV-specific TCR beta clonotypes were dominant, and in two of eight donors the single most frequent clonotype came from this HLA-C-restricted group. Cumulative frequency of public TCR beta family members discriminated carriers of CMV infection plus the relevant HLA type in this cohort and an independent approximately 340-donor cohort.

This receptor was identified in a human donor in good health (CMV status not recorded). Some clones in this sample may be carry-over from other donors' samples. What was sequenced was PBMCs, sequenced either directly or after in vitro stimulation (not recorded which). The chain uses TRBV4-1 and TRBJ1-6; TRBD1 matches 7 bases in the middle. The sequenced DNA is TGCGCCAGCAGCCATGCTGGGGCAGGGGGGAATTCACCCCTCCACTTT. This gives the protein CASSHAGAGGNSPLHF.